Listed below are T cell receptor beta chains from one sample, sequenced in a study of cytomegalovirus exposure and HLA in healthy donors. Clones were sequenced by immunoSEQ multiplex PCR, and TCRdb holds only the in-frame ones, with some missing. This sample yields 120,000 to 150,000 clones, of which around four fifths are seen a single time; 3.4% belongs to the top ten. Material for sequencing was PBMCs. The receptors shown here come from a male donor in good health and CMV-seronegative. Each CDR3 is given with its conserved first and last residue. The order of the fields is V gene, D gene, J gene, clone size, CDR3 DNA, CDR3 protein. The D gene is left open where the match is weak. Clone size is given for some rows only: seen once, a few or many times, or a class if the clone is expanded.

>TRBV7-2|TRBD2|TRBJ2-1|NA
TGTGCCAGCAGCTTAGCCCGGACTAGCGGGAGTAGAGGTGAGCAGTTCTTC
CASSLARTSGSRGEQFF
>TRBV7-2|TRBD2|TRBJ2-7|NA
TGTGCCAGCAGTTACAGCGGGAATCCTCCCTACGAGCAGTACTTC
CASSYSGNPPYEQYF
>TRBV28|TRBD2|TRBJ2-3|NA
TGTGCCAGCAGTTTCTGGACTAGCGCAGATACGCAGTATTTT
CASSFWTSADTQYF
>TRBV5-1|NA|TRBJ1-1|few
TGCGCCAGCAGCTTGGTAGGGGCGACCCCTGAAGCTTTCTTT
CASSLVGATPEAFF
>TRBV6-6|NA|TRBJ2-2|NA
TGTGCCAGCAGTTACCGGGTTACAAACACCGGGGAGCTGTTTTTT
CASSYRVTNTGELFF
>TRBV19|NA|TRBJ2-5|NA
TGTGCCAGTAGTTCCACCGGGACTGCCGAAGAGACCCAGTACTTC
CASSSTGTAEETQYF
>TRBV11-2|NA|TRBJ2-5|NA
TGTGCCAGCAGCCCCGGAAGAGGTGAGCGGGAGACCCAGTACTTC
CASSPGRGERETQYF
>TRBV6-5|TRBD1|TRBJ2-3|NA
TGTGCCAGCACTGACAGGGGGCCTCCAGATACGCAGTATTTT
CASTDRGPPDTQYF
>TRBV19|TRBD2|TRBJ2-7|NA
TGTGCCAGTAGTTTCGGGACTAGCGGGGGCGAGCAGTACTTC
CASSFGTSGGEQYF
>TRBV12-5|TRBD1|TRBJ2-7|NA
TGTGCTAGTGGTTTGTTTTTACCGGGACAGGGGCACTACGAGCAGTACTTC
CASGLFLPGQGHYEQYF
>TRBV9|NA|TRBJ2-3|once
TGTGCCAGCAGCGCCCTCGACGGGGGAAATACGCAGTATTTT
CASSALDGGNTQYF
>TRBV11-2|NA|TRBJ1-6|NA
TGTGCCAGCAGCTTAGACCTTTCGGCACCCCTCCACTTT
CASSLDLSAPLHF
>TRBV6-5|NA|TRBJ1-5|NA
TGTGCCAGCAGTTATCAGGGGTCTACTAGCAATCAGCCCCAGCATTTT
CASSYQGSTSNQPQHF
>TRBV5-4|TRBD2|TRBJ2-7|NA
TGTGCCAGCAGCTTGGAGGGGACTAGCGGTGACGAGCAGTACTTC
CASSLEGTSGDEQYF
>TRBV7-8|NA|TRBJ2-3|NA
TGTGCCAGCAGCTCGACAGATACGCAGTATTTT
CASSSTDTQYF
>TRBV7-9|NA|TRBJ2-7|NA
TGTTCCAGCAGCTCCCTCTCCGGGGTGGTGGGCGAGCAGTACTTC
CSSSSLSGVVGEQYF
>TRBV25-1|TRBD2|TRBJ2-1|NA
TGTGCCAGCAGTGAGAGGACGTTGCCCGGGAGGTACAATGAGCAGTTCTTC
CASSERTLPGRYNEQFF
>TRBV7-2|NA|TRBJ2-3|once
TGTGCCAGCAGCTTAGCGGGACTCCGGGATACGCAGTATTTT
CASSLAGLRDTQYF
>TRBV28|TRBD1|TRBJ1-6|NA
TGTGCCAGCAGTGGGGACAGGGTGAATTCACCCCTCCACTTT
CASSGDRVNSPLHF
>TRBV2|NA|TRBJ1-2|few
TGTGCCAGCAGTGATGGAGGGCTCCAGGACGGCTACACCTTC
CASSDGGLQDGYTF
>TRBV29-1|TRBD1|TRBJ2-7|NA
TGCAGCGTCCCGGGACAGGGGGCGGCTAGCGGTTCCTACGAGCAGTACTTC
CSVPGQGAASGSYEQYF
>TRBV27|TRBD1|TRBJ1-2|NA
TGTGCCAGCAGTTTATCGACAGGGGCCTATGGCTACACCTTC
CASSLSTGAYGYTF
>TRBV2|TRBD1|TRBJ2-4|NA
TGTGCCAGCTTAGTCAGGAGACAGGGGCAAAACATTCAGTACTTC
CASLVRRQGQNIQYF